Shown below are 13 T cell receptor beta chains from a single sample sequenced in a study of cytomegalovirus exposure and HLA in healthy donors. In the PCR, 60 Vbeta and 13 Jbeta primers were used. Method: immunoSEQ multiplex PCR; TCRdb's copy keeps in-frame clones and lacks some. The table lists 150,000 to 200,000 clones, over 60% of them singletons. Material for sequencing was PBMCs. The receptors originated from a middle-aged man in good health and CMV-seronegative.

The chain couples TRBV9 to TRBJ2-7; 7 bases line up with TRBD1. Per germline, CDR1 SGDLS and CDR2 YYNGEE. The CDR3 totals 14 residues. V gave up 2 bases and J gave up 5 bases; unmatched junction bases: 7. The CDR3 region has the DNA TGTGCCAGCAGCGTTGAGACAGGGAGTGACGAGCAGTACTTC. As protein: CASSVETGSDEQYF.

This chain uses TRBV4-1 with TRBJ1-5; D is ambiguous. The V gene lost 0 bases and the J gene lost 1 base, with 10 bases spanning the gap. The CDR3 is 16 residues long. Germline V gene lookup returns CDR1 MGHRA and CDR2 YSYEKL. The CDR3 region has the DNA TGCGCCAGCAGCCAAGAGGGAGGGTGGAGCAATCAGCCCCAGCATTTT. Protein sequence: CASSQEGGWSNQPQHF.

This rearrangement joins TRBV19 to TRBJ2-1; TRBD2 matches 8 bases. V lost 3 bases, J lost 6 bases, and 10 bases stayed unmatched. The CDR3 is 16 amino acids. Germline V gene data show CDR1 as LNHDA and CDR2 as SQIVND (reference sequence). The CDR3 DNA is TGTGCCAGTAGTATCTTAGCCTCCAGCGGGGGCAATGAGCAGTTCTTC. This codes for CASSILASSGGNEQFF.

The chain joins TRBV7-9 to TRBJ1-2; 9 positions match TRBD1. Looked up from germline, CDR1 is SEHNR and CDR2 is FQNEAQ (reference sequence). The V segment lost 4 bases and the J segment 5 bases; nucleotides outside the gene matches: 5. This CDR3 region has 14 residues. CDR3 region: CASSSDRGVYGYTF. The DNA for the CDR3 is TGTGCCAGCAGCTCGGACAGGGGAGTGTATGGCTACACCTTC.

The V gene is TRBV14, the J gene TRBJ2-1, with 12 bases that match TRBD2. V shed 6 bases and J 4 bases; nucleotides not matched to a gene: 10. Germline CDR1 and CDR2: SGHDN and FVKESK. CDR3 length equals 17 residues. The CDR3 is CASRRSATSGGYNEQFF. CDR3 nucleotide sequence: TGTGCCAGCAGACGGTCCGCCACTAGCGGGGGGTACAATGAGCAGTTCTTC.

CDR3 protein: CASSLGTVLYGYTF. CDR3 coding DNA: TGTGCCAGCAGCCTCGGGACAGTCCTCTATGGCTACACCTTC. J is TRBJ1-2 and V is TRBV9, with 7 bases lining up with TRBD1. The CDR3 totals 14 residues. J gave up 4 bases and V 4 bases, and 7 bases lay outside the gene matches. Germline CDR1 reads SGDLS; CDR2 reads YYNGEE.

The chain has TRBV6-6 and TRBJ1-5; 9 positions match TRBD1. The V gene end was trimmed by 2 bases and the J gene end by 3 bases; junction bases not matched to a gene: 5. Germline CDR1 MNHNY, CDR2 SVGAGI (reference sequence). This CDR3 is 16 amino acids long. The CDR3 reads CASSYGDRGNNQPQHF. CDR3 nucleotide sequence: TGTGCCAGCAGTTACGGCGACAGGGGGAACAATCAGCCCCAGCATTTT.

The chain carries TRBV7-2 and TRBJ2-3, with D possibly being TRBD2 (6 bases). V was pared by 5 bases and J by 4 bases, with 7 bases between. CDR3 length: 12 amino acids. The V gene's germline CDR1 is SGHTA and CDR2 FQGNSA. The CDR3 spells CASSPSADTQYF. The CDR3 nucleotides read TGTGCCAGCAGCCCTAGCGCAGATACGCAGTATTTT.

There are a few counts of this clone. CDR3 nucleotide sequence: TGTGCCAGCAGCTGGGGGTCGGGGGACAGATTTCAAGAGACCCAGTACTTC. Residues: CASSWGSGDRFQETQYF. V and J are TRBV7-9 and TRBJ2-5, with a possible D match to TRBD1 (7 bases). CDR1 and CDR2 from the germline V gene are SEHNR and FQNEAQ (reference sequence). CDR3 size: 17 residues. V was clipped by 4 bases and J by 2 bases, with 20 bases between them.

This clone was seen only a few times. The V call is TRBV27, the J call TRBJ2-1; TRBD2 aligns across 11 bases. CDR1 and CDR2 (germline): MNHEY, SMNVEV (reference sequence). V was clipped by 7 bases and J by 10 bases; unmatched bases: 12. The length of the CDR3 is 15 residues. CDR3 in amino acids: CASTFSTSGIGEQFF. CDR3 coding DNA: TGTGCCAGCACCTTCTCGACTAGCGGGATAGGGGAGCAGTTCTTC.

This rearrangement joins TRBV6-5 to TRBJ1-2; TRBD1 matches 8 bases. J gave up 8 bases and V 5 bases, and 4 bases lay outside the gene matches. Looked up from germline, CDR1 is MNHEY and CDR2 is SVGAGI. The CDR3 is made up of 12 amino acids. The CDR3 coding sequence is TGTGCCAGCAGTGACAGGGGAGCCGGCTACACCTTC. This sequence encodes CASSDRGAGYTF.

The chain joins TRBV5-1 to TRBJ2-5, with a possible D match to TRBD1 (5 bases). In germline, CDR1 is SGHRS, CDR2 YFSETQ. Trimming took off 0 bases at V and 3 bases at J, with 9 bases between the two ends. CDR3 length: 14 amino acids. DNA for the CDR3: TGCGCCAGCAGCTTGGGCAGGGTCGAAGAGACCCAGTACTTC. Its translation is CASSLGRVEETQYF.

The J gene is TRBJ2-2, the V gene TRBV15, with 7 bases that match TRBD2. V dropped 2 bases and J dropped 6; count of bases not matched to a gene: 0. Germline V lookup: CDR1 LNHNV, CDR2 YYDKDF (reference sequence). The CDR3 has 13 amino acids. In DNA, the CDR3 is TGTGCCACCAGCAGACTAGCGGCCGGGGAGCTGTTTTTT. Its protein product is CATSRLAAGELFF.